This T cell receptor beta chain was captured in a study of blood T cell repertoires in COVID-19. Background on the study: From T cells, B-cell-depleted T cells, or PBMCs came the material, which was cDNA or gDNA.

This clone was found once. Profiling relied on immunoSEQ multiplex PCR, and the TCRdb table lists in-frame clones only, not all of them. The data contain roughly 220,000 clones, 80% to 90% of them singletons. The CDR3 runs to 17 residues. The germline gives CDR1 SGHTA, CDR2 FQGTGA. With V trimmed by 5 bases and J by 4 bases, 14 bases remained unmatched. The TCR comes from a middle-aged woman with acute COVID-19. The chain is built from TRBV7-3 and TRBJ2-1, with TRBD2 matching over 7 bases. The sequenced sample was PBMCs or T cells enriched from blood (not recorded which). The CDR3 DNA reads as TGTGCCAGCAGCCGACGGGGGGACCAACTAGATTACAATGAGCAGTTCTTC. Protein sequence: CASSRRGDQLDYNEQFF.